The clone carrying this TCR beta chain has at least ten counts. The CDR3 is 15 residues long. Germline-derived CDR1 and CDR2 are LNHDA and SQIVND (reference sequence). With 1 base clipped from V and 6 bases from J, the junction kept 8 bases outside the gene matches. The sample comes from a study of T cells in Graves' hyperthyroidism and ophthalmopathy. RNA transcripts served as the template for amplifying TCR beta CDR3 regions. HTBI primers were the set used in a first-round RT-PCR of the TCR CDR3. MiXCR, run by TCRdb on the multiplex PCR reads, gives a single entry per CDR3 protein. Here the sample spans hundreds of thousands of distinct CDR3 sequences, roughly 14% being singletons.

The clonotype comes from a woman under 40 with Graves' hyperthyroidism that later progressed to Graves' ophthalmopathy. This sequence joins TRBV19 and TRBJ1-2; TRBD1 matches 7 bases. The sequencing input was blood. The CDR3 spells CASSIGGGAVDGYTF. The CDR3 DNA follows: TGTGCCAGTAGTATAGGAGGGGGCGCCGTCGATGGCTACACCTTC. Variable domain in full (rest from reference TRBV19 and TRBJ1-2): DGGITQSPKYLFRKEGQNVTLSCEQNLNHDAMYWYRQDPGQGLRLIYYSQIVNDFQKGDIAEGYSVSREKKESFPLTVTSAQKNPTAFYLCASSIGGGAVDGYTFGSGTRLTVV.